Listed below are T cell receptor beta chains from one sample, sequenced in a study of T-cell memory formation after mild COVID-19. TCRdb passed the 5' RACE reads through MiXCR, listing each CDR3 protein once. The top ten hold around two fifths of the sample, which has fewer than 110,000 distinct CDR3 sequences, approximately 15% seen once. Sequenced material: PBMCs or a T cell subset sorted from them (not recorded which). These receptors came from a man aged 18 to 35 who had mild COVID-19 (a few samples of this study predate the infection). Cell type and time point are not known. Both conserved end residues are part of each CDR3. A D gene is named only where the DNA matches it firmly. Only some rows state a clone size, as once, few, many or a class for expanded clones.

NA	TRBJ2-3	NA	TRBV5-1	TGCGCCAGCAGCTTGTACAGCCGGGGGCCAGATACGCAGTATTTT	CASSLYSRGPDTQYF
NA	TRBJ1-4	NA	TRBV7-9	TGTGCCAGCAGCAAAAATGAAAAACTGTTTTTT	CASSKNEKLFF
NA	TRBJ1-5	NA	TRBV6-2/TRBV6-3	TGTGCCAGCATTTACGGGGCAGGGAGTCAGCCCCAGCATTTT	CASIYGAGSQPQHF
many	TRBJ2-3	TRBD2	TRBV4-2	TGTGCCAGCAGCCAAGATATCGGGGGGGCTTCAGATACGCAGTATTTT	CASSQDIGGASDTQYF
few	TRBJ1-1	NA	TRBV29-1	TGCAGCGCTGGGCTCGGCACTGAAGCTTTCTTT	CSAGLGTEAFF
once	TRBJ1-1	NA	TRBV6-2/TRBV6-3	TGTGCCAGCAGCGGCCGGGTCTTCACAGAAGCTTTCTTT	CASSGRVFTEAFF
many	TRBJ2-5	NA	TRBV11-1	TGTGCCAGCAGCTTAGCGGAGACCCAGTACTTC	CASSLAETQYF
NA	TRBJ2-1	NA	TRBV20-1	TGCAGTGCTAGGAGGGACCGCCTGTCCTACAATGAGCAGTTCTTC	CSARRDRLSYNEQFF
many	TRBJ2-1	NA	TRBV4-3	TGCGCCAGCAGCCAGGCGGAGTGGGCCCATGAGCAGTTCTTC	CASSQAEWAHEQFF
NA	TRBJ1-1	NA	TRBV6-5	TGTGCCAGCAGTTCGGGCAGGACTGAAGCTTTCTTT	CASSSGRTEAFF
few	TRBJ2-7	TRBD1	TRBV27	TGTGCCAGCAGTCATGGACAGGGGTACGAGCAGTACTTC	CASSHGQGYEQYF
few	TRBJ1-2	NA	TRBV7-9	TGTGCCAGCAGCTTAGCGCCCTTTTGGGATGGCTACACCTTC	CASSLAPFWDGYTF
NA	TRBJ2-1	TRBD2	TRBV7-2	TGTGCCAGCCGCTTCGGCGGGGGGTATTACAATGAGCAGTTCTTC	CASRFGGGYYNEQFF
NA	TRBJ2-7	TRBD1	TRBV6-1	TGTGCCAGCAGCTTCCACCTCCCCGGGACAGGGAACTTCTACGAGCAGTACTTC	CASSFHLPGTGNFYEQYF
few	TRBJ2-1	TRBD2	TRBV20-1	TGCAGTGCTAGACTTGGTTTAGCGGGGAATTCCTACAATGAGCAGTTCTTC	CSARLGLAGNSYNEQFF
NA	TRBJ2-7	NA	TRBV12-5	TGTGCTAGTGGTTTGCGGGGATACGAGCAGTACTTC	CASGLRGYEQYF
many	TRBJ2-1	NA	TRBV30	TGTGCCTGGAGTGTACCCGAGGGGGAGGTGAATGAGCAGTTCTTC	CAWSVPEGEVNEQFF
few	TRBJ1-5	NA	TRBV7-9	TGTGCCAGCAGCTCCACTCCCCCTGGGGTTAATCAGCCCCAGCATTTT	CASSSTPPGVNQPQHF
few	TRBJ2-2	TRBD2	TRBV19	TGTGCCAGTAGTCCGGGACTAGGAGCCACCGGGGAGCTGTTTTTT	CASSPGLGATGELFF
many	TRBJ2-7	NA	TRBV7-6	TGTGCCAGCAGCTTAGCCATAGGGGGGACCGAGCAGTACTTC	CASSLAIGGTEQYF
many	TRBJ2-5	NA	TRBV7-9	TGTGCCAGCAGCTTACGCGGTAGCATCGGAGAGACCCAGTACTTC	CASSLRGSIGETQYF
few	TRBJ2-3	NA	TRBV13	TGTGCCAGCAGCTTAGGGGGTCCCGGGAGCACAGATACGCAGTATTTT	CASSLGGPGSTDTQYF
NA	TRBJ2-1	NA	TRBV10-3	TGTGCCATCAGTGAGTTGGCAGGGTCCTACAATGAGCAGTTCTTC	CAISELAGSYNEQFF
NA	TRBJ1-4	NA	TRBV7-9	TGTGCCAGCAGCTTAGTCCGCAGCGACAATAGACCAACTAATGAAAAACTGTTTTTT	CASSLVRSDNRPTNEKLFF
few	TRBJ1-1	NA	TRBV4-3	TGCGCCAGCAGCCGACTGGACAAGGACACTGAAGCTTTCTTT	CASSRLDKDTEAFF
many	TRBJ2-7	NA	TRBV6-2/TRBV6-3	TGTGCCAGCAGTTGGACAGAGACCTACGAGCAGTACTTC	CASSWTETYEQYF
few	TRBJ2-7	NA	TRBV29-1	TGCAGCGTTGAAGATGAAGCAGGGTCGGAGCAGTACTTC	CSVEDEAGSEQYF
few	TRBJ2-5	NA	TRBV6-6	TGTGCCAGCAGTTACCGGGCGGACCAAGAGACCCAGTACTTC	CASSYRADQETQYF
NA	TRBJ2-1	TRBD1	TRBV5-8	TGTGCCAGCAGCTTTGGGGACAGGGACCACAATGAGCAGTTCTTC	CASSFGDRDHNEQFF
NA	TRBJ1-3	NA	TRBV4-2	TGTGCCAGCAGCCAAGAGAGCTCTGGAAACACCATATATTTT	CASSQESSGNTIYF
few	TRBJ2-2	NA	TRBV7-9	TGTGCCAGCAGCTTAGAACGGAACACCGGGGAGCTGTTTTTT	CASSLERNTGELFF
NA	TRBJ2-3	NA	TRBV6-5	TGTGCCAGCAGTTTAGGGGGGTGGGCAGATACGCAGTATTTT	CASSLGGWADTQYF
NA	TRBJ1-2	NA	TRBV12-3/TRBV12-4	TGTGCCAGCAGGACCCCGGGGGGCTACACCTTC	CASRTPGGYTF
NA	TRBJ2-7	TRBD2	TRBV4-1	TGCGCCAGCAGCCAAGTAGCTCTAGCGGACTCCTACGAGCAGTACTTC	CASSQVALADSYEQYF
few	TRBJ2-1	TRBD2	TRBV6-2/TRBV6-3	TGTGCCAGCAGCACTCTAATCGGCGGGGGAATTTACAATGAGCAGTTCTTC	CASSTLIGGGIYNEQFF
NA	TRBJ2-3	TRBD1	TRBV10-3	TGTGCCATCAGGTCCGGACAGGGTACAGATACGCAGTATTTT	CAIRSGQGTDTQYF
NA	TRBJ2-7	NA	TRBV6-5	TGTGCCAGCATAGGAAATTCCTACGAGCAGTACTTC	CASIGNSYEQYF
few	TRBJ2-1	TRBD1	TRBV2	TGTGCCAGCAGTGAAGCGCAGACAGGGGCGCGAGATGAGCAGTTCTTC	CASSEAQTGARDEQFF
NA	TRBJ1-4	NA	TRBV20-1	TGCAGTGCTAGAGATCTAGGGCTCCATAATGAAAAACTGTTTTTT	CSARDLGLHNEKLFF
few	TRBJ1-1	NA	TRBV11-2	TGTGCCAGCAGCTTACCCCAACGGGGGGCGCGCTGGAAAGCTTTCTTT	CASSLPQRGARWKAFF
few	TRBJ2-5	TRBD2	TRBV13	TGTGCCAGCAGCCATCTAGCGGGGGGGCAAGAGACCCAGTACTTC	CASSHLAGGQETQYF
NA	TRBJ1-4	NA	TRBV7-9	TGTGCCAGCAGCTTAGCCTCGTTGGAGGGTAGTGAAAAACTGTTTTTT	CASSLASLEGSEKLFF
many	TRBJ2-1	NA	TRBV4-3	TGCGCCAGCAGCCAGAAGGCCGACCCCTACAATGAGCAGTTCTTC	CASSQKADPYNEQFF
few	TRBJ2-7	NA	TRBV7-9	TGTGCCAGCACCCCAGTTAAAGGCGAGCAGTACTTC	CASTPVKGEQYF
few	TRBJ1-1	NA	TRBV11-1	TGTGCCAGCAGCCCGACCCCGGACACTGAAGCTTTCTTT	CASSPTPDTEAFF
few	TRBJ2-5	TRBD2	TRBV20-1	TGCAGTGCTAGAGGTAGCGGGGGGAACCAAGAGACCCAGTACTTC	CSARGSGGNQETQYF
NA	TRBJ2-7	NA	TRBV6-2/TRBV6-3	TGTGCCAGCAGTTACTCTCCAGACTACGAGCAGTACTTC	CASSYSPDYEQYF
NA	TRBJ2-2	TRBD1	TRBV7-9	TGTGCCAGCAGCCCGGGACAGGGGTCGGTCGGGGAGCTGTTTTTT	CASSPGQGSVGELFF
NA	TRBJ1-1	TRBD1	TRBV29-1	TGCAGCGCAACAGGGGGCGATCGCACTGAAGCTTTCTTT	CSATGGDRTEAFF
few	TRBJ1-1	NA	TRBV4-1	TGCGCCAGCAGCCAAGTGTCTACCCTTTCCACTGAAGCTTTCTTT	CASSQVSTLSTEAFF
NA	TRBJ2-5	NA	TRBV15	TGTGCCACCAGAAGAACGGGGGGCAGGGAGACCCAGTACTTC	CATRRTGGRETQYF
NA	TRBJ2-3	NA	TRBV11-1	TGTGCCAGCAGCTTAGCGCGTTATTTTGGGACAGATACGCAGTATTTT	CASSLARYFGTDTQYF
few	TRBJ2-5	NA	TRBV12-3/TRBV12-4	TGTGCCAGCACTTGGGCAGGGAGCCAGGAGACCCAGTACTTC	CASTWAGSQETQYF